These T cell receptor beta chains were read from a single sample in a study of cytotoxic CD8 clonotypes in ibrutinib-treated CLL. Libraries were prepared by immunoSEQ multiplex PCR; TCRdb keeps only in-frame clonotypes and omits some of them. Seen here are 65,000 to 90,000 clones, over 80% observed once, and the top ten hold about 40%. The sequences come from PBMCs, collected after 24 months of ibrutinib treatment. These receptors originate from a human donor with chronic lymphocytic leukemia. Both conserved end residues are part of each CDR3. Fields, in order: D gene, J gene, clone size, V gene, CDR3 DNA, CDR3 protein. D genes are given only for firm matches. Clone size is given for some rows only: seen once, a few or many times, or a class if the clone is expanded.

>TRBD1|TRBJ2-5|NA|TRBV7-9
TGTGCCAGCAGCTCGGACAGGGGAGAGACCCAGTACTTC
CASSSDRGETQYF
>NA|TRBJ2-5|once|TRBV10-3
TGTGCCATCAGCTTACAGGGAGGGGGGCAAGAGACCCAGTACTTC
CAISLQGGGQETQYF
>NA|TRBJ1-2|NA|TRBV7-2
TGTGCCAGCAGCTTAGGACGAACAAATGGCTACACCTTC
CASSLGRTNGYTF
>TRBD1|TRBJ2-7|NA|TRBV7-6
TGTGCCAGCAGCTTAGGACAGGGGGACGAGCAGTACTTC
CASSLGQGDEQYF
>NA|TRBJ2-4|few|TRBV28
TGTGCCAGCAGTTTTGCCCCTTGGCAGGGTACAGCCAAAAACATTCAGTACTTC
CASSFAPWQGTAKNIQYF
>NA|TRBJ2-1|NA|TRBV5-1
TGCGCCAGCAGCTTGGCCGGTGGGGTACATGAGCAGTTCTTC
CASSLAGGVHEQFF
>NA|TRBJ2-7|NA|TRBV2
TGTGCCAGCAGCGGGCCGGGCTACGAGCAGTACTTC
CASSGPGYEQYF
>TRBD1|TRBJ1-6|few|TRBV18
TGTGCCAGCTCTTTAACAGGGGACCCAAATTCACCCCTCCACTTT
CASSLTGDPNSPLHF
>NA|TRBJ2-3|NA|TRBV11-3
TGTGCCAGCAGCGACGGGGTTGGTACGCAGTATTTT
CASSDGVGTQYF
>NA|TRBJ2-5|once|TRBV2
TGTGCCAGCAGTTTTAACCAATGGGAAGAGACCCAGTACTTC
CASSFNQWEETQYF
>NA|TRBJ2-1|NA|TRBV7-3
TGTGCCAGCAGCTTAACCCCTCAAGAGCAGTTCTTC
CASSLTPQEQFF
>NA|TRBJ1-5|NA|TRBV19
TGTGCCAGTAGTATGGTCAGCCTCGAGAATCAGCCCCAGCATTTT
CASSMVSLENQPQHF
>TRBD2|TRBJ2-7|NA|TRBV10-2
TGCGCCAGCAGACGCACGGCGGGGGGGCAGATGCTTTTATACGAGCAGTACTTC
CASRRTAGGQMLLYEQYF
>NA|TRBJ2-7|NA|TRBV28
TGTGCCAGCAGTCCCCGACCGAAATACGAGCAGTACTTC
CASSPRPKYEQYF
>NA|TRBJ2-1|NA|TRBV11-2
TGTGCCAGCAGCTTCCGGGATTCCTACAATGAGCAGTTCTTC
CASSFRDSYNEQFF
>NA|TRBJ2-7|NA|TRBV1
TGCACCAGCAGCCACATACTCCGGGACTCCTACTCCTACGAGCAGTACTTC
CTSSHILRDSYSYEQYF
>TRBD2|TRBJ2-2|NA|TRBV5-1
TGCGCCAGCAGCGAGACTAGCGTCGGGGAGCTGTTTTTT
CASSETSVGELFF
>NA|TRBJ2-5|NA|TRBV6-5
TGTGCCAGCAGGACCGTGGTGGGAGAGACCCAGTACTTC
CASRTVVGETQYF
>NA|TRBJ2-7|NA|TRBV5-4
TGTGCCAGCAGCTCCCGGGACGGAGGCTACGAGCAGTACTTC
CASSSRDGGYEQYF
>TRBD2|TRBJ2-1|NA|TRBV5-4
TGTGCCAGCAGCTGGGGTCGGAGAGCGGGAGGGTCCTACAATGAGCAGTTCTTC
CASSWGRRAGGSYNEQFF
>NA|TRBJ1-4|NA|TRBV7-2
TGTGCCAGCAGCTTAGGGGGGACGGTAACTAATGAAAAACTGTTTTTT
CASSLGGTVTNEKLFF
>NA|TRBJ2-7|NA|TRBV5-3
TGTGCCAGCAACAGGGTTAGCTCCTACGAGCAGTACTTC
CASNRVSSYEQYF
>NA|TRBJ2-6|medium-sized|TRBV7-6
TGTGCCAGCAGCTTAATATTCTCTGGGGCCAACGTCCTGACTTTC
CASSLIFSGANVLTF
>NA|TRBJ1-5|few|TRBV19
TGTGCCAGTAGTACACCCTGGCCGGGGGCCGGGCAGCCCCAGCATTTT
CASSTPWPGAGQPQHF
>NA|TRBJ2-3|NA|TRBV6-6
TGTGCCAGCAGTTACAGGGGGTTCACACATACGCAGTATTTT
CASSYRGFTHTQYF
>TRBD2|TRBJ2-3|NA|TRBV7-6
TGTGCCAGCAGCCAAGGACTAGTTATGGGCACAGATACGCAGTATTTT
CASSQGLVMGTDTQYF
>NA|TRBJ1-5|once|TRBV6-1
TGTGCCAGCAGTGACCGGCCCCGCTCCGGTCAGCCCCAGCATTTT
CASSDRPRSGQPQHF
>TRBD1|TRBJ1-1|NA|TRBV5-1
TGCGCCAGCAGCTTTAACCGGGACAGGGGGCTCGGGGCTTTCTTT
CASSFNRDRGLGAFF
>NA|TRBJ2-2|NA|TRBV11-3
TGTGCCAGCAGCTTAGCGGGTTCCGTGTCCGGGGAGCTGTTTTTT
CASSLAGSVSGELFF
>NA|TRBJ2-2|NA|TRBV28
TGTGCCAGCAGTTTACGATACAGGCGGGCCACCGGGGAGCTGTTTTTT
CASSLRYRRATGELFF
>NA|TRBJ1-4|NA|TRBV28
TGTGCCAGCAGTTTAATTCCGACAGCAACTAATGAAAAACTGTTTTTT
CASSLIPTATNEKLFF
>NA|TRBJ2-7|NA|TRBV5-6
TGTGCCAGCAGCCGCCCGGCCCTTGCGAGCTCCTACGAGCAGTACTTC
CASSRPALASSYEQYF
>TRBD2|TRBJ2-1|NA|TRBV6-4
TGTGCCAGCAGTGACGCGGGACTATCTGAGCAGTTCTTC
CASSDAGLSEQFF
>TRBD1|TRBJ1-2|NA|TRBV6-1
TGTGCCAGCAGCGGGACAGGGAAGGTTGGCTACACCTTC
CASSGTGKVGYTF
>TRBD1|TRBJ2-7|NA|TRBV6-6
TGTGCCAGCAGTTACGCGGGACAGGACACCTACGAGCAGTACTTC
CASSYAGQDTYEQYF
>NA|TRBJ2-1|NA|TRBV5-6
TGTGCCAGCAGCTTTCACCCCTCCACGGCCGCCTACAATGAGCAGTTCTTC
CASSFHPSTAAYNEQFF
>TRBD1|TRBJ1-4|NA|TRBV18
TGTGCCAGCTCACCACTTAGCGGGACAGCTAATGAAAAACTGTTTTTT
CASSPLSGTANEKLFF
>TRBD1|TRBJ2-7|NA|TRBV29-1
TGCAGCGTTGAGGGACAGGGGTACGAGCAGTACTTC
CSVEGQGYEQYF
>NA|TRBJ2-5|NA|TRBV15
TGTGCCACCAGCAGGGAAGACAGACAAGAGACCCAGTACTTC
CATSREDRQETQYF
>TRBD1|TRBJ1-3|NA|TRBV30
TGTGCCTGGGGAGACAGGGCTGGAAACACCATATATTTT
CAWGDRAGNTIYF
>NA|TRBJ2-1|NA|TRBV6-5
TGTGCCAGCAGTTCCTACCGCTCTGTCAATGAGCAGTTCTTC
CASSSYRSVNEQFF
>NA|TRBJ2-3|NA|TRBV19
TGTGCCAGTAGTATAGGTAGCAGCACAGATACGCAGTATTTT
CASSIGSSTDTQYF
>NA|TRBJ2-7|few|TRBV6-5
TGTGCCAGCAGTTACGACCGCACGAGGCTGACGCTGGAATGGTACTTC
CASSYDRTRLTLEWYF
>TRBD1|TRBJ2-7|NA|TRBV28
TGTGCCAGCGGTCGCCGGGACAGGGGTAAGGAGTACTTC
CASGRRDRGKEYF
>NA|TRBJ2-7|NA|TRBV5-1
TGCGCCAGCAGCTTCCCAGGGGACTACGAGCAGTACTTC
CASSFPGDYEQYF
>NA|TRBJ1-1|NA|TRBV18
TGTGCCAGCTCCCTAGACAGACTGAACACTGAAGCTTTCTTT
CASSLDRLNTEAFF
>NA|TRBJ1-2|NA|TRBV19
TGTGCCAGTAGTATATACACTAACTATGGCTACACCTTC
CASSIYTNYGYTF
>TRBD1|TRBJ2-7|NA|TRBV5-6
TGTGCCAGCAGCTGGGGCCTCAGGGGGCTAAGTTACGAGCAGTACTTC
CASSWGLRGLSYEQYF
>NA|TRBJ2-3|NA|TRBV9
TGTGCCAGCAGCGTAGCCGGGGCAGATACGCAGTATTTT
CASSVAGADTQYF
>NA|TRBJ2-2|few|TRBV9
TGTGCCAGCGGGGGTGGTGACACCGGGGAGCTGTTTTTT
CASGGGDTGELFF
>NA|TRBJ1-5|NA|TRBV28
TGTGCCAGCAGTTTTGTCTCGGGGAGTCAGCCCCAGCATTTT
CASSFVSGSQPQHF
>TRBD2|TRBJ2-1|NA|TRBV11-2
TGTGCCAGCAGTTCTAGCGGGAGGAATGAGCAGTTCTTC
CASSSSGRNEQFF
>NA|TRBJ1-5|NA|TRBV6-1
TGTGCCAGCAGTGAAGCGTCAGTGGATCAGCCCCAGCATTTT
CASSEASVDQPQHF
>TRBD1|TRBJ1-2|few|TRBV5-1
TGCGCCAGTGCACAGGGGGAATATGGCTACACCTTC
CASAQGEYGYTF
>NA|TRBJ1-1|NA|TRBV7-6
TGTGCCAGCAGCTTAGGTTTCGGAACAACTGAAGCTTTCTTT
CASSLGFGTTEAFF
>TRBD2|TRBJ2-3|NA|TRBV7-2
TGTGCCAGCAGCTTAGCAGGGGGACTAGCGGGTGTCACAGATACGCAGTATTTT
CASSLAGGLAGVTDTQYF
>TRBD2|TRBJ2-7|NA|TRBV7-2
TGTGCCAGCAGCTTAGGGGGGACTAGCGGGAGGATCCTCCCCTACGAGCAGTACTTC
CASSLGGTSGRILPYEQYF
>TRBD1|TRBJ2-7|NA|TRBV5-6
TGTGCCAGCAGCTGGCCCGGGACAGGCTCCTACGAGCAGTACTTC
CASSWPGTGSYEQYF
>NA|TRBJ1-1|NA|TRBV11-2
TGTGCCAGCAGCTTTGCGGGGTGGAGAGTTGAAGCTTTCTTT
CASSFAGWRVEAFF